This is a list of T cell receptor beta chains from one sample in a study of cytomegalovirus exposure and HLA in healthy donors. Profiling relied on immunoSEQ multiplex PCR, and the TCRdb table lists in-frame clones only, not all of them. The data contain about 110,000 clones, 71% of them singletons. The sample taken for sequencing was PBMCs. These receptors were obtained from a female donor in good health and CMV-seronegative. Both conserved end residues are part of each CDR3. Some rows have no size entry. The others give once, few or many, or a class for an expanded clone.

CDR3: CASSFDTNTGELFF
J: TRBJ2-2
size: NA
length: 14
V: TRBV5-1

CDR3: CASAAWRREGHTQYF
J: TRBJ2-3
size: NA
length: 15
V: TRBV13

CDR3: CASSPLDSFLSYEQYF
J: NA
size: NA
length: 16
V: TRBV27

CDR3: CASSVGAGGYEQYF
J: TRBJ2-7
size: NA
length: 14
V: TRBV9

CDR3: CASSRQIQETQYF
J: TRBJ2-5
size: NA
length: 13
V: TRBV14

CDR3: CASSVTVETGELFF
J: TRBJ2-2
size: NA
length: 14
V: TRBV9

CDR3: CASSLGTGSNQPQHF
J: TRBJ1-5
size: NA
length: 15
V: TRBV28

CDR3: CASSSIPTGELFF
J: TRBJ2-2
size: NA
length: 13
V: TRBV11-3

CDR3: CASSVLAETYEQYF
J: TRBJ2-7
size: few
length: 14
V: TRBV27

CDR3: CASSWGLGSTYEQFF
J: TRBJ2-1
size: NA
length: 15
V: TRBV11-2

CDR3: CASSPAPPSENTGELFF
J: TRBJ2-2
size: NA
length: 17
V: TRBV7-9

CDR3: CASSDDRGFTYNEQFF
J: TRBJ2-1
size: NA
length: 16
V: TRBV2

CDR3: CASSMGKGPNSNQPQHF
J: TRBJ1-5
size: NA
length: 17
V: TRBV19

CDR3: CASSSKDLAGGPSEQYF
J: TRBJ2-7
size: NA
length: 17
V: TRBV11-3

CDR3: CASGDPGGADTQYF
J: TRBJ2-3
size: NA
length: 14
V: TRBV2

CDR3: CASSLIRAQGGNYGYTF
J: TRBJ1-2
size: NA
length: 17
V: TRBV28

CDR3: CASSYKAGTSVYNEQFF
J: TRBJ2-1
size: NA
length: 17
V: TRBV27

CDR3: CASSLQGYGYTF
J: TRBJ1-2
size: NA
length: 12
V: TRBV5-1

CDR3: CASSLAVRQGLTSTDTQYF
J: TRBJ2-3
size: NA
length: 19
V: TRBV7-9